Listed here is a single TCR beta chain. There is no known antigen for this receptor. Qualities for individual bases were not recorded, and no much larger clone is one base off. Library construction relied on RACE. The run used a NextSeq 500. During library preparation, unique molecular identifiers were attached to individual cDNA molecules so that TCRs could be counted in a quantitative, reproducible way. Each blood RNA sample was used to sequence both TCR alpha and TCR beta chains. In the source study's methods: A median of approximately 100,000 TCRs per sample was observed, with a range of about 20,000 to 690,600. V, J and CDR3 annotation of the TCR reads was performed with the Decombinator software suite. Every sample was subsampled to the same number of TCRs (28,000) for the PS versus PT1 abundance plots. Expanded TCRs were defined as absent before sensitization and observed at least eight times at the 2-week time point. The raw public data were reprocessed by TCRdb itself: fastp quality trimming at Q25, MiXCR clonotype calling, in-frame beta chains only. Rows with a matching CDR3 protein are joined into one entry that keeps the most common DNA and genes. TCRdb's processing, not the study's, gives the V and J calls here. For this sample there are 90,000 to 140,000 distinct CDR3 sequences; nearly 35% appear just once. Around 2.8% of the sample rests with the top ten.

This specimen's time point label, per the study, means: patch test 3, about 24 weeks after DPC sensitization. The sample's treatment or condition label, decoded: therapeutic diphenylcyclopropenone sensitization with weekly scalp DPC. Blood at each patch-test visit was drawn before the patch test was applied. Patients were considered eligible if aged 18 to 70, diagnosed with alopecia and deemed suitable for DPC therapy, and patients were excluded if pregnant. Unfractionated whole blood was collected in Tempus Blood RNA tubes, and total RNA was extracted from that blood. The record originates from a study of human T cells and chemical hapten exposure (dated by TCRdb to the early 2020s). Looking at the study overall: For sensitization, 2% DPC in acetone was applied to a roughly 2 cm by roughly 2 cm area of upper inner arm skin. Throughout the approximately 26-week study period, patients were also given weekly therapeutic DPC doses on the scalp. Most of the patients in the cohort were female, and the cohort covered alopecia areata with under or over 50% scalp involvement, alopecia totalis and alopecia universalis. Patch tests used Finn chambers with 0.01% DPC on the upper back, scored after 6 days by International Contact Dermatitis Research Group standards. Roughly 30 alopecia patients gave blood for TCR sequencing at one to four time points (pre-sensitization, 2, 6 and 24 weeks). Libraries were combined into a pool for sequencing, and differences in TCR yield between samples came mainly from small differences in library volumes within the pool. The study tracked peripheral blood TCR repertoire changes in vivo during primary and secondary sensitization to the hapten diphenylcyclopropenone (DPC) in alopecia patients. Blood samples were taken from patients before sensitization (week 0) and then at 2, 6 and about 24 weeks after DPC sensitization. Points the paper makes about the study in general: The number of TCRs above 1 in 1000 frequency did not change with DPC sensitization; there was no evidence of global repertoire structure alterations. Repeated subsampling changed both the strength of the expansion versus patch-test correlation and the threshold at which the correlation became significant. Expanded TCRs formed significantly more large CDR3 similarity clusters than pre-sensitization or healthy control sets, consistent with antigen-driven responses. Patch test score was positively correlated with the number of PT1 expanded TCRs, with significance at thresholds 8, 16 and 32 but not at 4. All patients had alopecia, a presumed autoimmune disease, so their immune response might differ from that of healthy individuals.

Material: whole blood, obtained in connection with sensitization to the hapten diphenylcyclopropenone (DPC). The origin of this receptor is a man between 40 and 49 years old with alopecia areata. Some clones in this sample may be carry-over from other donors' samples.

The DNA sequence reads TGTGCCAGCAGTGGCGGGACTAGCGGTTACAATGAGCAGTTCTTC. This codes for CASSGGTSGYNEQFF. The chain joins TRBV27 to TRBJ2-1; TRBD2 agrees with 11 junctional bases. The CDR3 starts with the cysteine, ends with the phenylalanine, and has 15 residues. The DNA shown is the 45-base CDR3, in frame from base 1. CDR1 MNHEY and CDR2 SMNVEV were looked up in the germline V gene (reference sequence). Trimming leaves V shorter by 5 bases and J shorter by 4 bases, with the junction holding 4 bases beyond the gene matches.